The 10 T cell receptor beta chains presented below share a single source sample, sequenced in a study of blood T cell repertoires in COVID-19. Clones were read by immunoSEQ multiplex PCR, and TCRdb kept only the in-frame ones, dropping some. The sample lists roughly 380,000 clones; 81% were seen once. Sequenced input: peripheral blood. The source is a human donor with acute or convalescent COVID-19. The donor label of this sample is uncertain.

CDR3 loop: CASSYSDSYTGELFF. The CDR3 DNA follows: TGTGCCAGCAGTTACTCCGACAGCTACACCGGGGAGCTGTTTTTT. The chain combines TRBV6-5 with TRBJ2-2; maybe TRBD1 (5 bases). V lost 0 bases, J lost 3 bases, and 8 bases lay in between. This CDR3 region has 15 residues. Germline lookup yields CDR1 MNHEY and CDR2 SVGAGI.

Many counts were recorded for this clone. Other DNA sequences within the sample encode an identical CDR3. V usage is TRBV7-9 and J usage is TRBJ1-5, with D possibly matching TRBD1 (5 bases). The CDR3 is 14 residues long. The V end lost 1 base, the J end lost 2 bases, and 6 bases lay between the germline ends. Germline CDR1 and CDR2: SEHNR and FQNEAQ (reference sequence). Written as DNA, the CDR3 is TGTGCCAGCAGCTTAGGGGGCGGCAATCAGCCCCAGCATTTT. Its protein is CASSLGGGNQPQHF. The complete variable domain, with remaining parts taken from reference TRBV7-9 and TRBJ1-5, reads DTGVSQNPRHKITKRGQNVTFRCDPISEHNRLYWYRQTLGQGPEFLTYFQNEAQLEKSRLLSDRFSAERPKGSFSTLEIQRTEQGDSAMYLCASSLGGGNQPQHFGDGTRLSIL.

This chain uses TRBV10-1 with TRBJ2-5; D perhaps matches TRBD2 (6 bases). V was trimmed by 5 bases and J by 4 bases, leaving 14 bases between them. This CDR3 has 14 amino acids. Germline V gene data show CDR1 as WNHNN and CDR2 as SYGVQD (reference sequence). CDR3 coding DNA: TGCGCCAGCAGTCTTGGAGGGATCGGAGAGACCCAGTACTTC. Protein product: CASSLGGIGETQYF.

In its sample, this clone was seen once. The rearrangement links TRBV12-3 or TRBV12-4 to TRBJ1-1; the D is unclear. V lost 5 bases to trimming and J lost 11 bases, with 15 bases between them. This CDR3 is built from 12 residues. The CDR3 sequence is CASSTGESSAFF. The CDR3 DNA follows: TGTGCCAGCAGTACCGGGGAGTCGAGTGCTTTCTTT.

The CDR3 bases are TGTGCCAGCAGCTTGAGGGGGCCCGGTGGCTACACCTTC. The encoded protein is CASSLRGPGGYTF. The chain employs TRBV7-2 and TRBJ1-2; 7 bases agree with TRBD1. CDR1 SGHTA and CDR2 FQGNSA come from the germline V gene. The CDR3 has 13 residues. V lost 3 bases and J lost 7; bases outside the gene matches: 5. Complete variable domain (other parts from reference TRBV7-2 and TRBJ1-2): GAGVSQSPSNKVTEKGKDVELRCDPISGHTALYWYRQSLGQGLEFLIYFQGNSAPDKSGLPSDRFSAERTGGSVSTLTIQRTQQEDSAVYLCASSLRGPGGYTFGSGTRLTVV.

In DNA, the CDR3 is TGTGCCAGCAGTGAACCGGGGGAGCACGATGAGCAGTTCTTC. Protein sequence: CASSEPGEHDEQFF. The chain links TRBV2 to TRBJ2-1; maybe TRBD2 (6 bases). Trimming stripped 2 bases from V and 8 bases from J, with 13 bases between. CDR3 length: 14 amino acids. Germline V gene lookup returns CDR1 SNHLY and CDR2 FYNNEI. Full variable domain (missing parts from reference TRBV2 and TRBJ2-1): EPEVTQTPSHQVTQMGQEVILRCVPISNHLYFYWYRQILGQKVEFLVSFYNNEISEKSEIFDDQFSVERPDGSNFTLKIRSTKLEDSAMYFCASSEPGEHDEQFFGPGTRLTVL.

The chain employs TRBV30 and TRBJ2-1; a weak D match, TRBD2 (7 bases). The CDR3 runs to 20 residues. The V and J ends lost 2 bases and 9 bases respectively, with 35 bases between them. Germline V gives CDR1 GTSNPN, CDR2 SVGIG (reference sequence). CDR3 sequence: CAWSILHYRDRGAKWGEQFF. The CDR3 DNA reads as TGTGCCTGGAGTATCCTACACTATCGGGATCGGGGGGCTAAATGGGGTGAGCAGTTCTTC. Full variable domain (rest looked up from reference TRBV30 and TRBJ2-1): SQTIHQWPATLVQPVGSPLSLECTVEGTSNPNLYWYRQAAGRGLQLLFYSVGIGQISSEVPQNLSASRPQDRQFILSSKKLLLSDSGFYLCAWSILHYRDRGAKWGEQFFGPGTRLTVL.

This clone was seen a single time. The chain has TRBV3-1 (or the pseudogene TRBV3-2) and TRBJ1-5; maybe TRBD1 (6 bases). The germline CDR1 and CDR2 sequences are LGHDT and YNNKEL (reference sequence). Trimming cost V 1 base and J 7 bases, with 11 bases left between them. This CDR3 is 14 amino acids long. The CDR3 reads CASSQGGGAQPQHF. CDR3 DNA sequence: TGTGCCAGCAGCCAAGGTGGGGGGGCGCAGCCCCAGCATTTT.

The J gene is TRBJ2-3, the V gene TRBV10-3; 9 bases are a match to TRBD2. Germline-derived CDR1 and CDR2 are ENHRY and SYGVKD. Germline trimming cut 3 bases from V and 4 bases from J; bases unmatched to any gene: 5. This CDR3 contains 15 residues. The chain's CDR3 is CAISDPGLASDTQYF. The CDR3 nucleotides read TGTGCCATCAGTGACCCGGGACTAGCCTCAGATACGCAGTATTTT.

CDR3 residues: CASKSQGAYGYTF. The CDR3 region has the DNA TGTGCCAGTAAGAGCCAGGGGGCCTATGGCTACACCTTC. The chain combines TRBV19 with TRBJ1-2, with 8 bases identical to TRBD1. The CDR3 sequence is 13 residues long. The V and J ends lost 7 bases and 4 bases, in that order; junction bases with no gene match: 5. Germline V gene lookup returns CDR1 LNHDA and CDR2 SQIVND (reference sequence).